The clone carrying this T cell receptor beta chain was detected a few times. Its cognate antigen is unknown. Unique molecular identifiers were used to barcode this TCRbeta library. One entry per CDR3 protein results from TCRdb running MiXCR on the PCR reads. The data hold roughly 350,000 distinct CDR3 sequences, with around 16% observed a single time. The data were taken from a study of T-cell reconstitution after alpha-beta-depleted transplantation in children. Study-wide findings and caveats: A year post-transplant, T-cell counts and diversity derived mostly from newly produced T cells. For some patients, TCRbeta diversity was high at day 60 because of recipient T cells and thymic progenitors that survived. Alpha-beta T cells about two months after transplant reportedly derived from several hundred expanded graft clones.

With V trimmed by 5 bases and J by 1 base, 14 bases remained unmatched. Germline V gene lookup returns CDR1 SGHTA and CDR2 FQGTGA. The length of the CDR3 is 18 residues. The source material was PBMCs, mostly from graft donor cells, sampled 360 days after TCRalphabeta/CD19-depleted stem cell transplant. The chain is built from TRBV7-3 and TRBJ2-3, with 8 bases fitting TRBD1. The receptor comes from a male patient between 2 and 10 years old who had a stem cell transplant for acute lymphoblastic leukemia, so the T cells may come from the graft donor. The CDR3 here is CASSTGTGTGAGTDTQYF. The CDR3 DNA follows: TGTGCCAGCAGCACGGGCACCGGGACAGGTGCTGGCACAGATACGCAGTATTTT.